Included here is one T cell receptor (beta chain) sequence, with context. Its cognate antigen is unknown. In germline, CDR1 is SGHAT, CDR2 FQNNGV. There are 14 residues in the CDR3. The V and J ends lost 4 bases and 3 bases, in that order; junction bases with no gene match: 6. These data are taken from a study of cytomegalovirus exposure and HLA in healthy donors. Study background: Most genotyped donors, over 70% of 300 to 400, had Caucasian-associated genetic ancestry.

The PCR had 60 Vbeta and 13 Jbeta primers. Clones were sequenced by immunoSEQ multiplex PCR, and TCRdb holds only the in-frame ones, with some missing. Seen here are 160,000 or so clones, around 85% observed once, and the top ten hold more than 0.7%. Study-wide results and limits: Data from an earlier analysis indicated that most TCR beta V segments were productive either about 87% or about 30% of the time. Presence/absence analyses assumed roughly uniform sequencing depth across donors.

Sequenced sample: PBMCs. This TCR derives from a woman aged 25-40 years in good health and CMV-seronegative. This chain joins TRBV11-2 and TRBJ2-7; 7 nucleotides align to TRBD2. CDR3 residues: CASSWSTGGYEQYF. CDR3 nucleotides: TGTGCCAGCAGCTGGTCCACGGGGGGCTACGAGCAGTACTTC.